This entry lists 13 T cell receptor beta chains sequenced from one sample in a study of blood T cell repertoires in COVID-19. Produced via immunoSEQ multiplex PCR; TCRdb's table is partial and in-frame only. The sample includes 150,000 to 200,000 clones, around 83% of them seen just once. The sample comprised peripheral blood. These receptors were collected from a woman in her 70s with COVID-19, enrolled during active disease.

The chain has TRBV30 and TRBJ2-1; 7 bases agree with TRBD2. CDR1 is GTSNPN, CDR2 SVGIG, per germline (reference sequence). Trimming took 0 bases from V and 5 from J; bases not matched to a gene: 4. The CDR3 has 14 residues. The CDR3 here is CAWSVGLENNEQFF. In nucleotides, the CDR3 is TGTGCCTGGAGTGTCGGACTAGAGAACAATGAGCAGTTCTTC. Drawing the rest from reference TRBV30 and TRBJ2-1, the complete variable domain is SQTIHQWPATLVQPVGSPLSLECTVEGTSNPNLYWYRQAAGRGLQLLFYSVGIGQISSEVPQNLSASRPQDRQFILSSKKLLLSDSGFYLCAWSVGLENNEQFFGPGTRLTVL.

This sequence joins TRBV6-5 and TRBJ2-3; the D is unclear. This CDR3 is built from 14 residues. Trimming stripped 2 bases from V and 6 bases from J, with 12 bases between. Looked up from germline, CDR1 is MNHEY and CDR2 is SVGAGI. The CDR3 reads CASSYTMARDTQYF. The CDR3 DNA reads TGTGCCAGCAGTTACACGATGGCCCGCGATACGCAGTATTTT.

This rearrangement joins TRBV25-1 to TRBJ1-1; D call uncertain. Trimming took off 4 bases at V and 1 base at J, with 16 bases between the two ends. The CDR3 extends over 16 amino acids. CDR1 is MGHDK, CDR2 SYGVNS, per germline. CDR3 protein: CASSALGIHRNTEAFF. CDR3 in DNA: TGTGCCAGCAGTGCCCTAGGTATACATAGGAACACTGAAGCTTTCTTT. Together with reference TRBV25-1 and TRBJ1-1, the CDR3 gives the full variable domain: EADIYQTPRYLVIGTGKKITLECSQTMGHDKMYWYQQDPGMELHLIHYSYGVNSTEKGDLSSESTVSRIRTEHFPLTLESARPSHTSQYLCASSALGIHRNTEAFFGQGTRLTVV.

The chain has TRBV3-1 (or the pseudogene TRBV3-2) and TRBJ2-3, with D tentatively TRBD1 (5 bases). The V gene's germline CDR1 is LGHDT and CDR2 YNNKEL (reference sequence). CDR3 size: 15 residues. Trimming took 0 bases from V and 5 from J, leaving 12 bases between them. CDR3 nucleotides: TGTGCCAGCAGCCAAGATACAGGAGCGAAAGATACGCAGTATTTT. Its protein is CASSQDTGAKDTQYF.

The rearrangement joins TRBV29-1 to TRBJ1-2, with D possibly being TRBD1 (5 bases). Per germline, CDR1 SQVTM and CDR2 ANQGSEA. Deletions cut 5 bases from V and 0 bases from J, with 10 bases between. CDR3 length: 13 residues. CDR3 amino acids: CSVIRQSNYGYTF. CDR3 DNA sequence: TGCAGCGTTATCAGACAGTCTAACTATGGCTACACCTTC.

The chain couples TRBV19 to TRBJ1-5, with D unclear. Per the germline V gene, CDR1 is LNHDA and CDR2 is SQIVND (reference sequence). CDR3 length: 14 residues. The germline V and J ends were trimmed by 1 base and 5 bases, with 9 bases remaining between them. CDR3 nucleotides: TGTGCCAGTAGTATAGTGACACCCGATCAGCCCCAGCATTTT. Its protein is CASSIVTPDQPQHF.

This chain links TRBV24-1 with TRBJ2-1, with 7 bases fitting TRBD2. Unmatched junction bases numbered 4, after V lost 6 bases and J lost 0 bases. The germline gives CDR1 KGHDR, CDR2 SFDVKD. This CDR3 is 15 amino acids long. The CDR3 nucleotides read TGTGCCACCAGTAAGCGGGGAAGCTCCTACAATGAGCAGTTCTTC. Its translation: CATSKRGSSYNEQFF.

The chain carries TRBV7-2 and TRBJ2-7; 9 bases are shared with TRBD1. This CDR3 is built from 14 residues. The germline CDR1 and CDR2 sequences are SGHTA and FQGNSA. The junction had 6 bases not matched to a gene; V was cut back by 3 bases and J by 6 bases. Here the CDR3 reads CASSFLGTGTEQYF. In DNA, the CDR3 is TGTGCCAGCAGCTTCTTGGGGACAGGGACCGAGCAGTACTTC.

A single count supports this clone. The V and J genes are TRBV5-1 and TRBJ2-7; TRBD2 matches at 10 bases. The CDR3 contains 15 residues. V lost 4 bases and J lost 3; bases outside the gene matches: 7. Germline loops: CDR1 SGHRS, CDR2 YFSETQ. The CDR3 loop reads CASSRRASGSYEQYF. The DNA for the CDR3 is TGCGCCAGCAGCCGCCGGGCTAGCGGGAGCTACGAGCAGTACTTC.

The chain recombines TRBV28 with TRBJ2-4, with D possibly TRBD2 on 5 matching bases. The CDR3 is 15 amino acids. Germline lookup yields CDR1 MDHEN and CDR2 SYDVKM. Trimming took 1 base from V and 3 from J, leaving 10 bases between them. CDR3 sequence (DNA): TGTGCCAGCAGTTTATATCGGGGATACAAAAACATTCAGTACTTC. Its translation: CASSLYRGYKNIQYF. The full variable domain, completed using reference TRBV28 and TRBJ2-4, is DVKVTQSSRYLVKRTGEKVFLECVQDMDHENMFWYRQDPGLGLRLIYFSYDVKMKEKGDIPEGYSVSREKKERFSLILESASTNQTSMYLCASSLYRGYKNIQYFGAGTRLSVL.

This chain links TRBV28 with TRBJ1-2; no definite D call. The germline V gene has CDR1 MDHEN and CDR2 SYDVKM. This CDR3 comprises 13 residues. Trimming removed 1 base from V and 11 bases from J, with 14 bases in between. The CDR3 is CASSLSQPLCYTF. The CDR3 DNA sequence: TGTGCCAGCAGTTTATCACAGCCCCTGTGTTACACCTTC.

Points on this clone: The sample contains more than one DNA sequence encoding this CDR3. The chain has TRBV2 and TRBJ2-1; a possible D gene is TRBD1 (5 bases). Germline V gives CDR1 SNHLY, CDR2 FYNNEI. There are 14 residues in the CDR3. V was pared by 4 bases and J by 0 bases, with 7 bases between. The CDR3 protein is CASSGQGSYNEQFF. The CDR3 DNA follows: TGTGCCAGCAGTGGGCAGGGCTCCTACAATGAGCAGTTCTTC.

The V and J genes are TRBV21-1 and TRBJ1-2. TRBV21-1 is a known pseudogene. This CDR3 has 14 amino acids. For the CDR3, the DNA is TGTGCCAGCGGCCTATTGGAGTTAAACTATGGCTACACCTTC. Amino acids: CASGLLELNYGYTF.